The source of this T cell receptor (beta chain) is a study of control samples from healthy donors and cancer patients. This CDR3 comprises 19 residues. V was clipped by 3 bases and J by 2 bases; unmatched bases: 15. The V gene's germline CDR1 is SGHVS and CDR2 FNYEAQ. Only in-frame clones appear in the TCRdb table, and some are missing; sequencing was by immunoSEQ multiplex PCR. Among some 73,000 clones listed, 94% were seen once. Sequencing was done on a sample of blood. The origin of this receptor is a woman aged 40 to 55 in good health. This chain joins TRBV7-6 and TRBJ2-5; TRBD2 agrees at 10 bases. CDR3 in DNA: TGTGCCAGCAGCTTTCTGGCCGGACTAGCGGAGCTTGAGCAAGAGACCCAGTACTTC. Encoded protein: CASSFLAGLAELEQETQYF.